This T cell receptor (beta chain) was documented in a study of T cells in Graves' hyperthyroidism and ophthalmopathy. This clonotype was recorded a few times. V lost 4 bases to trimming and J lost 0 bases, with 15 bases between them. This CDR3 spans 17 amino acids. Amplified TCR beta CDR3 regions derived from RNA transcripts. With the HTBI primer set, the TCR CDR3 went through a first round of RT-PCR. TCRdb re-called the multiplex PCR reads with MiXCR, one entry per CDR3 protein. The sample has under 350,000 distinct CDR3 sequences, 15% to 20% seen once. The sequence came from a woman between 45 and 65 years old with Graves' hyperthyroidism. Sequences were obtained from blood. The chain is built from TRBV12-3 or TRBV12-4 and TRBJ1-4; tentative D call: TRBD1 (5 bases). The CDR3 loop is CASSSSSWGATNEKLFF. The DNA of the CDR3 is TGTGCCAGCAGTTCTTCCTCTTGGGGGGCAACTAATGAAAAACTGTTTTTT.